The 21 T cell receptor beta chains below come from one sample, sequenced in a study of T cells expressing NK-cell markers. Using the 5' RACE reads, TCRdb records one entry per CDR3 protein without DNA. The sample totals 400,000 or so distinct CDR3 sequences. Source material: blood T cells: a sorted CD56 or NKG2C T cell subset, CD4+ or CD8+ T cells, or bulk PBMC T cells (not recorded which). These receptors came from a woman aged 45-65 years in good health.

The chain recombines TRBV12-3 or TRBV12-4 with TRBJ1-2; the TRBD1 assignment by TCRdb is unverifiable without DNA. CDR3 size: 16 residues. The CDR3 sequence is CASSLEAGHPNYGYTF.

The chain links TRBV24-1 to TRBJ2-7; TCRdb returns TRBD2, unconfirmable since there is no DNA. The V gene's germline CDR1 is KGHDR and CDR2 SFDVKD. The CDR3 is 14 residues long. The CDR3 protein is CATSLTGTSGEQYF.

V usage is TRBV28 and J usage is TRBJ2-5; absent DNA, TCRdb's TRBD1 call cannot be checked. CDR1 MDHEN and CDR2 SYDVKM come from the germline V gene. CDR3 length equals 14 residues. CDR3 sequence: CASSFRTPPPAQYF.

The chain carries TRBV5-6 and TRBJ2-2; TCRdb returns TRBD1, unconfirmable since there is no DNA. The CDR3 is 16 residues long. Germline-derived CDR1 and CDR2 are SGHDT and YYEEEE. CDR3: CASSRRTGANTGELFF.

The J gene is TRBJ1-2, the V gene TRBV12-3 or TRBV12-4; TCRdb calls TRBD1, which cannot be checked without DNA. The CDR3 runs 11 residues. The CDR3: CAISGGYGYTF.

The CDR3 region is CSVQVGATRTDTQYF. V usage is TRBV29-1 and J usage is TRBJ2-3; absent DNA, TCRdb's TRBD2 call cannot be checked. The V gene's germline CDR1 is SQVTM and CDR2 ANQGSEA. The CDR3 sequence is 15 residues long.

V is TRBV5-1 and J is TRBJ2-1; TCRdb designates TRBD2, a call that cannot be tested without DNA. Germline lookup yields CDR1 SGHRS and CDR2 YFSETQ. The CDR3 is 14 residues long. The CDR3 sequence is CASCRLADIGEQFF.

The genes are TRBV20-1 and TRBJ2-1; without DNA, the TCRdb call of TRBD2 cannot be checked. Germline values: CDR1 DFQATT, CDR2 SNEGSKA (reference sequence). The CDR3 runs to 17 residues. The CDR3 here is CSAPSSGKTGSYNEQFF.

This chain connects TRBV4-2 to TRBJ2-2; TCRdb names TRBD1, which stays unverified in the absence of DNA. There are 19 residues in the CDR3. Germline assignment: CDR1 LGHNA and CDR2 YNFKEQ. The CDR3 here is CASSQGEGLGGANTGELFF.

The chain is built from TRBV5-1 and TRBJ1-2; TCRdb's D gene call, TRBD1, goes unchecked for lack of DNA. Germline CDR1 SGHRS, CDR2 YFSETQ. The CDR3 extends over 15 amino acids. The chain's CDR3 is CASSTRQVLGDGYTF.

This chain connects TRBV5-1 to TRBJ1-2. This CDR3 region has 14 residues. Germline CDR1 SGHRS, CDR2 YFSETQ. The CDR3 sequence: CASSPGGSVLGYTF.

The chain links TRBV5-1 to TRBJ2-3; TCRdb reports TRBD2, a call that lacks DNA to check it against. The length of the CDR3 is 15 residues. Germline V lookup: CDR1 SGHRS, CDR2 YFSETQ. This CDR3 reads CASSGLQRTTDTQYF.

This chain connects TRBV2 to TRBJ2-5. This CDR3 spans 13 amino acids. Germline lookup yields CDR1 SNHLY and CDR2 FYNNEI. CDR3 loop: CASSVVQQETQYF.

The chain recombines TRBV5-1 with TRBJ2-2; lacking DNA, the TRBD1 call made by TCRdb goes unchecked. The CDR3 is 13 amino acids. CDR1 is SGHRS, CDR2 YFSETQ, per germline. The CDR3 loop reads CASSSGQSGELFF.

The J gene is TRBJ2-7, the V gene TRBV19; lacking DNA, the TRBD1 call made by TCRdb goes unchecked. Germline CDR1 LNHDA, CDR2 SQIVND (reference sequence). There are 14 residues in the CDR3. CDR3 in amino acids: CASMSLLGGTEQYF.

The chain couples TRBV15 to TRBJ2-1; without DNA, the TCRdb call of TRBD2 cannot be checked. The CDR3 covers 17 residues. Looked up from germline, CDR1 is LNHNV and CDR2 is YYDKDF (reference sequence). CDR3 loop: CATSSRQPPIPYNEQFF.

This rearrangement joins TRBV6-5 to TRBJ1-4; TCRdb's D call of TRBD1 is untestable without DNA. The CDR3 totals 13 residues. Germline V gene lookup returns CDR1 MNHEY and CDR2 SVGAGI. CDR3 protein: CASSYYRLEKLFF.

V usage is TRBV29-1 and J usage is TRBJ1-1; the TCRdb call, TRBD1, lacks DNA for checking. This CDR3 spans 16 amino acids. Per germline, CDR1 SQVTM and CDR2 ANQGSEA. Here the CDR3 reads CSVEDLRTGEVSEAFF.

The chain carries TRBV6-1 and TRBJ2-1; the D call from TCRdb, TRBD2, cannot be confirmed without DNA. This CDR3 has 16 residues. The V gene's germline CDR1 is MNHNS and CDR2 SASEGT. The CDR3 loop is CASSDGAVSSYNEQFF.

CDR3 sequence reads: CASSPRTFSYEQYF. V is TRBV5-1 and J is TRBJ2-7; as DNA is missing, the TRBD1 call by TCRdb cannot be tested. CDR1 and CDR2 (germline): SGHRS, YFSETQ. The CDR3 covers 14 residues.

This chain uses TRBV2 with TRBJ1-1. The CDR3 length is 14 residues. Germline V CDR1 and CDR2: SNHLY, FYNNEI. CDR3 amino acids: CASSEADGNTEAFF.